This TCR beta chain was recorded in a study of cytomegalovirus exposure and HLA in healthy donors. General study findings and limits: Investigators reported approximately 150 TCR beta chains as tied to cytomegalovirus. There were a few CMV-associated chains whose specificity for CMV antigens was confirmed in vitro. In the 120 or so validation repertoires, 85% to 95% of cluster scores exceeded 0, per a later analysis. Rare TCR sequences dominated, though some public TCRs recurred in many donors.

A remark on this clone: Antigen unknown.

Data came from immunoSEQ multiplex PCR; TCRdb stores just in-frame clones and leaves some out. The sample lists roughly 260,000 clones, 87% seen once, with 2.6% in the top ten. The CDR3 spans 14 residues. Germline V gene data show CDR1 as SGHRS and CDR2 as YFSETQ. J was trimmed by 6 bases and V by 5 bases; bases with no gene match: 6. The specimen sequenced was PBMCs. The source is a man between 18 and 35 years old in good health and CMV-seronegative. This chain joins TRBV5-1 and TRBJ2-3; the match to TRBD2 covers 10 bases. The CDR3 DNA reads as TGCGCCAGCAGTACTAGCGGGGACTGGGATACGCAGTATTTT. This codes for CASSTSGDWDTQYF.